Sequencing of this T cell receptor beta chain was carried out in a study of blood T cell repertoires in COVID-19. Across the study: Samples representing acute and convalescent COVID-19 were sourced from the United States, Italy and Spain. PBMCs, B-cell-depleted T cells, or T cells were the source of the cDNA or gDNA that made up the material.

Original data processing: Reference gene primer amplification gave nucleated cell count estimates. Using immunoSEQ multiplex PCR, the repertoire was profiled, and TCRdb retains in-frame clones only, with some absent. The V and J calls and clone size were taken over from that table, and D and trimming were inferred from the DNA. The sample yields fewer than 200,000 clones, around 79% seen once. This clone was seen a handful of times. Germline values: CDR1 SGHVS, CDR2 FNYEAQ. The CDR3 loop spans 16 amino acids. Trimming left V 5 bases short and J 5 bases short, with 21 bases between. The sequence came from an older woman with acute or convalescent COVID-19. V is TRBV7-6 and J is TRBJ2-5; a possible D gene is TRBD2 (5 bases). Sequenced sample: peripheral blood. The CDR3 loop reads CASSLLGRTGRETQYF. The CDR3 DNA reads TGTGCCAGCAGCCTTTTGGGGAGAACGGGTCGGGAGACCCAGTACTTC.